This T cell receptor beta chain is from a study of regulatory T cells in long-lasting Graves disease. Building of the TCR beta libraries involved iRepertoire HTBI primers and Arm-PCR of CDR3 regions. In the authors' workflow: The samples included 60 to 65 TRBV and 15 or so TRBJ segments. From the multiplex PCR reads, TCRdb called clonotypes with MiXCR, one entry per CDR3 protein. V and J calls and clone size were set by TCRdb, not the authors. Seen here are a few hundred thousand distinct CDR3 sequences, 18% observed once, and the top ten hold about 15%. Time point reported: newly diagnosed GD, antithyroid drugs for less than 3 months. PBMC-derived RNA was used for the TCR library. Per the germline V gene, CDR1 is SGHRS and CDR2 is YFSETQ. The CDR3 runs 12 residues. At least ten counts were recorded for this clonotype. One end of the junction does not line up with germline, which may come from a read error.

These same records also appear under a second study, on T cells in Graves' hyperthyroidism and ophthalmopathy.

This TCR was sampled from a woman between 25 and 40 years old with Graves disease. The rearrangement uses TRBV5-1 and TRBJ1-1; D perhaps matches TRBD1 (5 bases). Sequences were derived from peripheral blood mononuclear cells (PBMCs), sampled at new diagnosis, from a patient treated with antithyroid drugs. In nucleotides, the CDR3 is TGCGCTAGCAGCTTGGGGCAGAATGAAGCTTTCTTT. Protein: CASSLGQNEAFF.